This T cell receptor delta chain was captured by sequencing in a study of γδ T cells in repeated Plasmodium falciparum infection. TCRdb re-analyzed the multiplex PCR reads via CATT. The table shows about 93,000 delta-chain clones, with less than 1% occurring only once. This clone was recorded a few times. A far larger clone is a single base away, which makes a read error likely. This specimen includes other DNA sequences encoding the same CDR3. The TCR comes from a pool of human donors (malaria-infected and uninfected, not separated). Sequenced material: gamma-delta T cells from blood.

DNA for the CDR3: TGTGCCTGTGACACCGTTCCTACTGGGGGATACGCTAACGAGCTGGATAAACTCATCTTT. Protein sequence: CACDTVPTGGYANELDKLIF. V usage is TRDV2 and J usage is TRDJ1; 13 positions agree with TRDD3. TCRdb lists no J gene, so it was determined here by aligning the DNA to germline. V lost 0 bases and J lost 5; bases outside the gene matches: 17. Germline V CDR1 and CDR2: GEAIGNYY, EKD. The CDR3 runs 20 residues.